This TCR beta chain was sequenced during a study of cytomegalovirus exposure and HLA in healthy donors. Overall study: Earlier sequencing of some 190 million T cells yielded roughly 120 million unique TCR beta sequences. Study-level findings and limits: V- and J-gene trimming in TCR beta was tied to a missense DCLRE1C variant by an analysis performed later. Reports state that TCR beta sequences accurately predicted most subjects' HLA-A and HLA-B alleles. A later analysis appeared to link common viral pathogens to several of the most significant clusters.

The PCR used 60 Vbeta and 13 Jbeta primers. Clones were read by immunoSEQ multiplex PCR, and TCRdb kept only the in-frame ones, dropping some. The repertoire holds roughly 160,000 clones, with roughly 80% as singletons. The CDR3 has 14 residues. Germline CDR1 is SGDLS and CDR2 is YYNGEE. J gave up 6 bases and V 2 bases, and 1 base lay outside the gene matches. A word on this clone: Its antigen remains unknown. The same CDR3 can be traced to other DNA sequences in this sample.

V and J are TRBV9 and TRBJ1-4, with 10 nucleotides matching TRBD1. The sequence came from a woman aged 45-59 years in good health and CMV-seronegative. The sequenced sample was PBMCs. CDR3 in amino acids: CASSVGTGDEKLFF. In nucleotides, the CDR3 is TGTGCCAGCAGCGTGGGGACAGGGGATGAAAAACTGTTTTTT.